This is a list of T cell receptor beta chains from one sample in a study of T-cell reconstitution after alpha-beta-depleted transplantation in children. In TCRdb, the PCR reads were re-called with MiXCR into one record per CDR3 protein. In the table there are just over 950,000 distinct CDR3 sequences, about 26% of which are singletons. Sequenced here: PBMCs, mostly from graft donor cells, sampled 360 days after TCRalphabeta/CD19-depleted stem cell transplant. These TCRs come from a boy in the first two years of life who had a stem cell transplant for SCID, so the T cells may come from the graft donor. CDR3s include the opening cysteine and the closing phenylalanine or tryptophan.

TRBV28	TRBJ2-1	CASRGGLENINEQFF
TRBV5-1	TRBJ2-1	CASRNVALAGEQFF
TRBV7-7	TRBJ2-3	CASSLLGLTTDTQYF
TRBV29-1	TRBJ1-1	CSAAGGRGVRGEAFF
TRBV10-3	TRBJ2-5	CAISPSNGLNQETQYF
TRBV4-2	TRBJ2-7	CASSQDRDRGYRYEQYF
TRBV4-3	TRBJ2-7	CASSHRQGGFYEQYF
TRBV5-1	TRBJ1-1	CASSLRIGEAFF
TRBV5-8	TRBJ2-3	CASSRYNTDTQYF
TRBV10-3	TRBJ1-5	CAISEFRDTGQPQHF
TRBV12-5	TRBJ2-3	CASGNGTSGGRTDTQYF
TRBV6-5	TRBJ1-1	CASRDGNTEAFF
TRBV6-6	TRBJ1-3	CASSYASGNTIYF
TRBV5-5	TRBJ2-7	CASSFSWGFYEQYF
TRBV9	TRBJ2-3	CASSVVVGGTDTQYF
TRBV9	TRBJ2-3	CASSALVTHTDTQYF
TRBV18	TRBJ2-5	CASSLTGQADQETQYF
TRBV28	TRBJ2-1	CASNQFFGTSSYNEQFF
TRBV7-3	TRBJ2-1	CASSFSGGNYNEQFF
TRBV6-1	TRBJ2-2	CASSQGGPGELFF
TRBV29-1	TRBJ1-1	CSVRFGEVTEAFF
TRBV2	TRBJ2-1	CASSLDRAVYNEQFF
TRBV12-3/TRBV12-4	TRBJ1-3	CASNLGTTGNTIYF
TRBV13	TRBJ2-3	CASSKGPGDTDTQYF
TRBV5-1	TRBJ1-1	CASSLAQTANTEAFF
TRBV2	TRBJ2-1	CASSRASGGPPDNEQFF
TRBV28	TRBJ1-1	CASSPGRGAFF
TRBV7-1	TRBJ2-4	CASSHGGQGGRSNLAKNIQYF
TRBV12-3/TRBV12-4	TRBJ2-3	CASSFIGLGTDTQYF